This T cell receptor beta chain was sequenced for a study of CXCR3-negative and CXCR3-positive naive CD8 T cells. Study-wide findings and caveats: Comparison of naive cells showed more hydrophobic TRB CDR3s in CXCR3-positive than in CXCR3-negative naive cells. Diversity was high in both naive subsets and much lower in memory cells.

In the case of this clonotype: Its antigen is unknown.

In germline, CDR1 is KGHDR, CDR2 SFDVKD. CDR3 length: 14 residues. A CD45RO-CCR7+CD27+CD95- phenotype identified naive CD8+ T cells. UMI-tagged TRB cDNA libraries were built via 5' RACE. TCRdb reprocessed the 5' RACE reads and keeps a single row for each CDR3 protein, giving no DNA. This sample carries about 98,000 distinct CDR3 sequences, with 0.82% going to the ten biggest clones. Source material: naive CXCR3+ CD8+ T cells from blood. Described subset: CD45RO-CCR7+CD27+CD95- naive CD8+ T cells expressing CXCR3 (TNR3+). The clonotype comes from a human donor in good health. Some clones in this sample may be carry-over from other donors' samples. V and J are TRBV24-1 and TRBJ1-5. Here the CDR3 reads CATSDDAFNQPQHF.